Listed here are 2 T cell receptor beta chains from one sample, sequenced in a study of CD8 T cells in Susac syndrome. RNA in amounts of roughly 0.5 to 1 ug was reverse transcribed with random hexamers. TCRdb reprocessed the immunoSEQ multiplex PCR reads via MiXCR and lists one record per CDR3 protein. Of 150,000 to 200,000 distinct CDR3 sequences in the sample, just over 90% were seen once. Sequences were obtained from CD4+ T cells from PBMCs. These receptors all stem from a human donor in good health.

This rearrangement joins TRBV7-3 to TRBJ2-3; 7 bases align to TRBD1. V lost 5 bases to trimming and J lost 6 bases; unmatched junction nucleotides: 5. Germline V gene sequence: CDR1 SGHTA, CDR2 FQGTGA. The CDR3 sequence is 13 residues long. DNA of the CDR3: TGTGCCAGCAGCCCGACAGGGTCTGATACGCAGTATTTT. Its translation is CASSPTGSDTQYF. Combining the CDR3 with reference TRBV7-3 and TRBJ2-3 gives the whole variable domain GAGVSQTPSNKVTEKGKYVELRCDPISGHTALYWYRQSLGQGPEFLIYFQGTGAADDSGLPNDRFFAVRPEGSVSTLKIQRTERGDSAVYLCASSPTGSDTQYFGPGTRLTVL.

The chain employs TRBV7-9 and TRBJ2-1; the D is unclear. There are 13 residues in the CDR3. CDR1 and CDR2 from the germline V gene are SEHNR and FQNEAQ (reference sequence). Trimming pared 5 bases from V and 5 bases from J, leaving 10 bases between. CDR3 sequence reads: CASSVGLDNEQFF. The CDR3 bases are TGTGCCAGCAGCGTCGGCCTGGACAATGAGCAGTTCTTC.